This T cell receptor beta chain was recovered during a study of cytomegalovirus exposure and HLA in healthy donors. Findings and limits, study-wide: Among TCR beta chains, those listed as cytomegalovirus-associated numbered 164. Per a later analysis, 15,000 to 20,000 TCR beta sequences showed association with HLA alleles at 0.05 false discovery rate. Accurate prediction of HLA-A and HLA-B alleles (for most subjects) was reportedly achieved from TCR beta sequences.

This CDR3 is built from 13 residues. V lost 2 bases, J lost 8 bases, and 3 bases stayed unmatched. Germline CDR1 and CDR2: SGDLS and YYNGEE. Turning to this clone: What it recognizes is unknown.

PCR was performed using 60 Vbeta and 13 Jbeta primers. Profiling relied on immunoSEQ multiplex PCR, and the TCRdb table lists in-frame clones only, not all of them. The data contain 100,000 to 150,000 clones, around 72% of them singletons. The V call is TRBV9, the J call TRBJ2-2; TRBD2 agrees at 7 bases. The sample was PBMCs. This receptor was obtained from a man aged 25 to 40 in good health and CMV-seronegative. The CDR3 sequence: CASSVGGEGELFF. In nucleotides, the CDR3 is TGTGCCAGCAGCGTGGGAGGGGAGGGGGAGCTGTTTTTT.